These T cell receptor beta chains were read from a single sample in a study of naive and memory T cell subsets. TCRdb ran MiXCR on the UMI-ligation and nested PCR reads and lists one entry per CDR3 protein. The sample has tens of thousands of distinct CDR3 sequences, around 9% seen once. The material sequenced was naive CD8+ T cells from blood. These receptors were taken from a human donor in good health. Both conserved end residues are part of each CDR3. Fields, in order: J gene, D gene, V gene, clone size, CDR3 DNA, CDR3 protein. A D gene is named only where the DNA matches it firmly. Not every row has a clone size; where given, it reads once, few, many or a size class.

TRBJ2-1 . TRBV11-2 . TGTGCCAGCAGCTCCTTGCAGGGGACTCCTTACAATGAGCAGTTCTTC CASSSLQGTPYNEQFF
TRBJ2-4 . TRBV5-1 many TGCGCCAGCAGCGAGGATACCGGCATTCAGTACTTC CASSEDTGIQYF
TRBJ2-2 . TRBV7-9 . TGTGCCAGCAGCTTAGAGGGTTTGGATCGATCCCCCGGGGAGCTGTTTTTT CASSLEGLDRSPGELFF
TRBJ2-3 . TRBV6-2/TRBV6-3 few TGTGCCAGTGATTCCTCCTTCTACACAGATACGCAGTATTTT CASDSSFYTDTQYF
TRBJ2-7 TRBD2 TRBV6-1 few TGTGCCAGCAGGTCCGGGACTACCTACGAGCAGTACTTC CASRSGTTYEQYF
TRBJ2-7 . TRBV28 few TGTGCCAGCAGTTTTACGGTAGACTACGAGCAGTACTTC CASSFTVDYEQYF
TRBJ2-3 . TRBV6-5 . TGTGCCAGCAGTTACTCGATGGGCGGGGGCATTAGCACAGATACGCAGTATTTT CASSYSMGGGISTDTQYF
TRBJ1-6 . TRBV11-2 . TGTGCCAGCACCATCTCCGGGACACCTAACTATAATTCACCCCTCCACTTT CASTISGTPNYNSPLHF
TRBJ2-3 TRBD2 TRBV29-1 . TGCAGCGTTGAAGATCACAGGACTAGCATTTTTACGTCGGATACGCAGTATTTT CSVEDHRTSIFTSDTQYF
TRBJ1-1 . TRBV19 many TGTGCCAGTAGTACAGCCCCCGGGACAGAAGCTTTCTTT CASSTAPGTEAFF
TRBJ2-7 . TRBV7-6 few TGTGCCAGCAGATCCAATAGCGGTAGCTCCTACGAGCAGTACTTC CASRSNSGSSYEQYF
TRBJ2-7 TRBD1 TRBV27 many TGTGCCAGCAGTCCGCAGGGGGCTAGGTCCTACGAGCAGTACTTC CASSPQGARSYEQYF
TRBJ2-1 . TRBV12-3/TRBV12-4 many TGTGCCAGCAGCCCGACTACGAGCTCCTACAATGAGCAGTTCTTC CASSPTTSSYNEQFF
TRBJ2-1 . TRBV5-6 many TGTGCCAGCAGCATGGATGACAATGAGCAGTTCTTC CASSMDDNEQFF
TRBJ1-6 TRBD1 TRBV28 few TGTGCCAGCAGCGGGACAGACAATAATTCACCCCTCCACTTT CASSGTDNNSPLHF
TRBJ2-2 TRBD2 TRBV7-2 . TGTGCCAGCAGCTCCCCCGTTGTGGGAGGGGACACCGGGGAGCTGTTTTTT CASSSPVVGGDTGELFF
TRBJ2-3 . TRBV9 . TGTGCCAGCAGCGAAGGGGTTTTCACCACAGATACGCAGTATTTT CASSEGVFTTDTQYF
TRBJ1-4 . TRBV2 few TGTGCCAGCAGTGATTCTGGCTCGAAGAATGAAAAACTGTTTTTT CASSDSGSKNEKLFF
TRBJ1-1 . TRBV5-1 . TGCGCCAGCAGCTTGAATCTGGGGGCGGCCGAAGCTTTCTTT CASSLNLGAAEAFF
TRBJ2-7 . TRBV28 . TGTGCCAGCAGTTTATTCTCCGGGACCCCTGACTTC CASSLFSGTPDF
TRBJ2-7 . TRBV4-2 many TGTGCCAGCAGCCAACCCCCGGACGGGTCCTACGAGCAGTACTTC CASSQPPDGSYEQYF
TRBJ2-3 TRBD2 TRBV3-1 few TGTGCCAGCAGCCAAGATTCTGGCGGGAGCCCAGATACGCAGTATTTT CASSQDSGGSPDTQYF
TRBJ2-3 TRBD2 TRBV28 . TGTGCCAGCAGTTGGGGGACTAGCCTTAGCACAGATACGCAGTATTTT CASSWGTSLSTDTQYF
TRBJ2-4 . TRBV27 many TGTGCCAGCCACGATAGCAAGGGCATTCAGTACTTC CASHDSKGIQYF
TRBJ1-2 TRBD1 TRBV12-3/TRBV12-4 few TGTGCCAGCATCGGGCAGGGGGACTATGGCTACACCTTC CASIGQGDYGYTF
TRBJ1-1 . TRBV12-5 many TGTGCTAGTGCCACAGCCGGCAGGGCGGAAGCTTTCTTT CASATAGRAEAFF